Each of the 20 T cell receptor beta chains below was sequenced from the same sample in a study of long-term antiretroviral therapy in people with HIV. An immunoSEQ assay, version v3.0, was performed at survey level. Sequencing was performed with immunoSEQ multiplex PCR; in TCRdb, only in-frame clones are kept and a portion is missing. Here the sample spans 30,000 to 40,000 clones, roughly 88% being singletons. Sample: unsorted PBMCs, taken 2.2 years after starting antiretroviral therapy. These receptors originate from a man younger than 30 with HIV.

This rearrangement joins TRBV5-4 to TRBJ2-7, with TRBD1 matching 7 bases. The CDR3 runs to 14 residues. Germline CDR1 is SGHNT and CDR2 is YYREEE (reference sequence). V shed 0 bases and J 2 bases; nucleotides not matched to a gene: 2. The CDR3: CASSLGDSPYEQYF. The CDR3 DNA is TGTGCCAGCAGCTTGGGGGACAGCCCCTACGAGCAGTACTTC.

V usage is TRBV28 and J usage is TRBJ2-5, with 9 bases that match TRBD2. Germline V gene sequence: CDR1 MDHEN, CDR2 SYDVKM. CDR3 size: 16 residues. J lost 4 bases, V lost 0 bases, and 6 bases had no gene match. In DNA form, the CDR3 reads TGTGCCAGCAGTTTATGGCTGGGACTAGCTGTAGAGACCCAGTACTTC. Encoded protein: CASSLWLGLAVETQYF.

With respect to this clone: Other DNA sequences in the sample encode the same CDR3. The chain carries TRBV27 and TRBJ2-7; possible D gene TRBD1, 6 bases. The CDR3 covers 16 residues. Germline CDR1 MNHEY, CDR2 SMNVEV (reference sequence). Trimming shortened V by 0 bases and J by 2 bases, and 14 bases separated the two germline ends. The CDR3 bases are TGTGCCAGCAGTTTATCGCCCCTCGACAGGACCTACGAGCAGTACTTC. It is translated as CASSLSPLDRTYEQYF.

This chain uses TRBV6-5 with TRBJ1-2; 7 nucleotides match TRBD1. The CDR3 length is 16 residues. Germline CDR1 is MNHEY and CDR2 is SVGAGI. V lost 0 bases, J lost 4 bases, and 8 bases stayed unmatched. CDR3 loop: CASSYSRTGSSYGYTF. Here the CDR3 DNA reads TGTGCCAGCAGTTACTCGAGGACAGGTTCCAGCTATGGCTACACCTTC.

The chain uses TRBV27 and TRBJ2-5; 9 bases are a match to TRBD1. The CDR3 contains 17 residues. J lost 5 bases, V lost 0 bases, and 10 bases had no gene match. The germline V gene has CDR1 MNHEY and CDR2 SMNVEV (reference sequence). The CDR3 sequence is CASSLSILDRGGETQYF. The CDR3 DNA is TGTGCCAGCAGTTTATCTATCCTGGACAGGGGAGGGGAGACCCAGTACTTC.

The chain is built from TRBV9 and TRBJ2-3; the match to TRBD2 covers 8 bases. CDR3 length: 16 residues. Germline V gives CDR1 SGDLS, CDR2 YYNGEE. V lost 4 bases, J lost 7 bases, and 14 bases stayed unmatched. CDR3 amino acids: CASSHQSGSGLNTQYF. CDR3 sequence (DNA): TGTGCCAGCAGCCACCAAAGCGGGAGCGGGTTAAATACGCAGTATTTT.

DNA of the CDR3: TGTGCCATCAGTGAAGGCGGTTACGAGCAGTACTTC. Translating it yields CAISEGGYEQYF. The V and J genes are TRBV10-3 and TRBJ2-7; D remains ambiguous. The CDR3 is made up of 12 amino acids. Germline values: CDR1 ENHRY, CDR2 SYGVKD. V gave up 3 bases and J gave up 4 bases, with 7 bases separating them.

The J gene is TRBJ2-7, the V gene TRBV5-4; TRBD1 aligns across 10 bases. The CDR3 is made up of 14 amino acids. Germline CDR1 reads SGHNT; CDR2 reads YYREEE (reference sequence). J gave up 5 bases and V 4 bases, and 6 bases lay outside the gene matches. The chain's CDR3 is CASSLRQGANEQYF. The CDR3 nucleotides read TGTGCCAGCAGCCTTCGACAGGGGGCCAACGAGCAGTACTTC. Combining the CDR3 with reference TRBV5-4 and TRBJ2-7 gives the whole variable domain ETGVTQSPTHLIKTRGQQVTLRCSSQSGHNTVSWYQQALGQGPQFIFQYYREEENGRGNFPPRFSGLQFPNYSSELNVNALELDDSALYLCASSLRQGANEQYFGPGTRLTVT.

The CDR3 protein is CAISDRNMGPEQYF. The CDR3 DNA follows: TGTGCCATCAGTGACAGGAATATGGGGCCCGAGCAGTACTTC. V gene TRBV10-3 combines with J gene TRBJ2-7; TRBD1 is a possible D gene (5 bases). The CDR3 has 14 residues. Trimming pared 3 bases from V and 6 bases from J, leaving 15 bases between. Germline V CDR1 and CDR2: ENHRY, SYGVKD.

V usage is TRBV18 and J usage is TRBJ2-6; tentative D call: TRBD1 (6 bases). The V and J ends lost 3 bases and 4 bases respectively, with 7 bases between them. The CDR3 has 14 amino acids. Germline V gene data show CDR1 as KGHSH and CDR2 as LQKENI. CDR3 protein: CASSPGAGANVLTF. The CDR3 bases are TGTGCCAGCTCACCGGGGGCAGGGGCCAACGTCCTGACTTTC.

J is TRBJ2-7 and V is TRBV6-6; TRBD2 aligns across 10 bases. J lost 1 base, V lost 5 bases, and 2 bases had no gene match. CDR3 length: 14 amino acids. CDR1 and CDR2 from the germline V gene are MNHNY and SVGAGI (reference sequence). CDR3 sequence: CASSKTSGSYEQYF. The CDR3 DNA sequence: TGTGCCAGCAGTAAGACTAGCGGGTCCTACGAGCAGTACTTC.

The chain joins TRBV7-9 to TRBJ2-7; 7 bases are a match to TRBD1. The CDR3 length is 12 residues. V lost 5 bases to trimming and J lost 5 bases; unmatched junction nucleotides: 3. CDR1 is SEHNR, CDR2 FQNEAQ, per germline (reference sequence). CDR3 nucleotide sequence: TGTGCCAGCAGCCTAGACAGGGACGAGCAGTACTTC. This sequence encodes CASSLDRDEQYF.

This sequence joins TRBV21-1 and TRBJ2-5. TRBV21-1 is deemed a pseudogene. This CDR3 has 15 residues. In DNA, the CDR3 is TGTGCCAGCAGCAAATGTGCTGGTTCGCAAGAGACCCAGTACTTC. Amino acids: CASSKCAGSQETQYF.

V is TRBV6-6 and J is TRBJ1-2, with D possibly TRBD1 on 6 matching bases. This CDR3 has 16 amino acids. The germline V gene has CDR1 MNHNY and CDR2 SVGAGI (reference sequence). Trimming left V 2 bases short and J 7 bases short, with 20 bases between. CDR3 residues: CASSYGAAPSGVGYTF. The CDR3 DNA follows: TGTGCCAGCAGTTACGGGGCCGCACCTTCAGGGGTTGGCTACACCTTC.

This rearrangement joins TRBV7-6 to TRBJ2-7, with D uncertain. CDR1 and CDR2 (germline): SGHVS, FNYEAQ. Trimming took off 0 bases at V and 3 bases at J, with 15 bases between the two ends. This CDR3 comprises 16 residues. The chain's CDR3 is CASSLAGRLPNYEQYF. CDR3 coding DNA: TGTGCCAGCAGCTTAGCCGGCCGCTTACCCAACTACGAGCAGTACTTC.

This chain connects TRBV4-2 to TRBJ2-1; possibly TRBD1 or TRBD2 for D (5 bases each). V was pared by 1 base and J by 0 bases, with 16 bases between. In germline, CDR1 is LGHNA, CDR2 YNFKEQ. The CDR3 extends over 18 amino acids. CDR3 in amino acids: CASSQVRGSGSSYNEQFF. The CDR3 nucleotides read TGTGCCAGCAGCCAAGTCCGTGGGTCAGGGAGCTCCTACAATGAGCAGTTCTTC.

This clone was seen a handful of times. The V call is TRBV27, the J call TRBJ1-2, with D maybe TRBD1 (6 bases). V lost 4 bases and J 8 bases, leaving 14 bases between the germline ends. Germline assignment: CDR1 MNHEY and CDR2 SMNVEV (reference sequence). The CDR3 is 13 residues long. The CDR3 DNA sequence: TGTGCCAGCAGTTCTACAGGGCGGGAAGGCTACACCTTC. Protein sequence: CASSSTGREGYTF.

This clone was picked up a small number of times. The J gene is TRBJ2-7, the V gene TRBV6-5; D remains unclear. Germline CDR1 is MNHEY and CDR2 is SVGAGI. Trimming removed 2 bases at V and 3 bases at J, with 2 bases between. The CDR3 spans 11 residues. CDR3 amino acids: CASSYDYEQYF. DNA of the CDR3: TGTGCCAGCAGTTACGACTACGAGCAGTACTTC.

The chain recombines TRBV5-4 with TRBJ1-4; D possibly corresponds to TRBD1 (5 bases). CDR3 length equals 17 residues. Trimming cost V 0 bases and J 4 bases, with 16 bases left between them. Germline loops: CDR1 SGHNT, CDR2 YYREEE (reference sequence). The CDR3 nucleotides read TGTGCCAGCAGCTTGGGTTCCGGGGGTAGTGGTAATGAAAAACTGTTTTTT. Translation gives CASSLGSGGSGNEKLFF.

The CDR3 protein is CASSFGDRNTGELFF. The CDR3 DNA reads TGTGCCAGCAGTTTCGGGGACAGAAACACCGGGGAGCTGTTTTTT. The V and J genes are TRBV28 and TRBJ2-2, with 7 positions matching TRBD1. V lost 3 bases, J lost 2 bases, and 3 bases stayed unmatched. The CDR3 totals 15 residues. Germline CDR1 is MDHEN and CDR2 is SYDVKM.